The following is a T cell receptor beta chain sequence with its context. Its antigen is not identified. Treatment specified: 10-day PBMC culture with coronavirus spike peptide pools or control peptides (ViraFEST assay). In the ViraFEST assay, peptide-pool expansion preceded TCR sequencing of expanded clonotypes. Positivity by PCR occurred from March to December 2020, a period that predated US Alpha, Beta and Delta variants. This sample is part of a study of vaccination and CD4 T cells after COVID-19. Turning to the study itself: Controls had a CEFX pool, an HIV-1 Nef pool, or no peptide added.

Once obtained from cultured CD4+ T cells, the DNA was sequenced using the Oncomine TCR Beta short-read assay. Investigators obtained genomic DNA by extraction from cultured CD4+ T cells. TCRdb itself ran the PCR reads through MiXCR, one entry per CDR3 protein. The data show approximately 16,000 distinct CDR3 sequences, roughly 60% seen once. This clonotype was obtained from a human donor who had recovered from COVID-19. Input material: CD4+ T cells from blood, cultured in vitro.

CDR3 in DNA: TGTGCCAGCAGTCCCACCGGGACACTCCTTCCCCAGCATTTT. This codes for CASSPTGTLLPQHF. The J gene is TRBJ1-5, the V gene TRBV12-3 or TRBV12-4, with a tentative D call TRBD1 (6 bases). The V end was cut by 5 bases, the J end by 10 bases, with 18 bases between. The CDR3 spans 14 residues.